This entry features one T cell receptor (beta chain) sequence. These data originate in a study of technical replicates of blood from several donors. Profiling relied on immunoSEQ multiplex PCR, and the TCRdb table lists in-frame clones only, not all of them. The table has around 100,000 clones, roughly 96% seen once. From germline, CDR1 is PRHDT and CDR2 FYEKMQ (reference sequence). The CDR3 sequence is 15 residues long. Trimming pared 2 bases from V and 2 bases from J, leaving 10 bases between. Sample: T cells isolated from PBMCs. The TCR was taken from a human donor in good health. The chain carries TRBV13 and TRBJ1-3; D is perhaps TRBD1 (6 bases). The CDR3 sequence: CASSLRRTAGNTIYF. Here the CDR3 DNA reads TGTGCCAGCAGCTTAAGGAGGACAGCTGGAAACACCATATATTTT.